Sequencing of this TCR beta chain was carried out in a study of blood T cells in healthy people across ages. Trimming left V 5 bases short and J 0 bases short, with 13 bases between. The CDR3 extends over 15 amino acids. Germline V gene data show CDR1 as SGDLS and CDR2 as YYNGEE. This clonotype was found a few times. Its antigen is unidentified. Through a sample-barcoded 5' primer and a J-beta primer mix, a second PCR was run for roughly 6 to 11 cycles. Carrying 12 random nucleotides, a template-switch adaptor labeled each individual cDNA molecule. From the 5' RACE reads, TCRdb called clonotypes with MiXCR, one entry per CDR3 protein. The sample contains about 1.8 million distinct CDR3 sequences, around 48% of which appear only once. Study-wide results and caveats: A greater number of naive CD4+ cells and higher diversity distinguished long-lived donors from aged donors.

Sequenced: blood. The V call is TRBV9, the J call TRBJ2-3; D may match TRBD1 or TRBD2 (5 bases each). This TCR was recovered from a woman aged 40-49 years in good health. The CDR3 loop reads CASSEGTRSTDTQYF. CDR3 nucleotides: TGTGCCAGCAGTGAAGGGACCCGGAGCACAGATACGCAGTATTTT.